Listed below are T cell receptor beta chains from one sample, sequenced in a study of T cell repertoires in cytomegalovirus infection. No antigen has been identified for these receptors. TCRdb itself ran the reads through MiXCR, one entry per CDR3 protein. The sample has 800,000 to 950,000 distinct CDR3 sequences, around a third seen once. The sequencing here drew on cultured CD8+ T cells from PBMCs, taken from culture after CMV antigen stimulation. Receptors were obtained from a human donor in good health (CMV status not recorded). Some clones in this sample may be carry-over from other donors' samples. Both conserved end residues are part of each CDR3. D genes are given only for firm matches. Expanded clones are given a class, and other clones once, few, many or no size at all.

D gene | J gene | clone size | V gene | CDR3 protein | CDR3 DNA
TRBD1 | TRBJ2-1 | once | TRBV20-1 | CSARTGVEQFF | TGCAGTGCACGGACAGGGGTTGAGCAGTTCTTC
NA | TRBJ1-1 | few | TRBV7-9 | CASSLEGWGENTEAFF | TGTGCCAGCAGCTTAGAGGGGTGGGGGGAGAACACTGAAGCTTTCTTT
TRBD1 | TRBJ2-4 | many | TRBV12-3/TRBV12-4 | CASSSGQGFYIQYF | TGTGCCAGCAGTTCGGGACAGGGGTTCTACATTCAGTACTTC
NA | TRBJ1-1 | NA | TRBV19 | CASSIPAGEVAFF | TGTGCCAGTAGTATCCCGGCAGGGGAAGTAGCTTTCTTT
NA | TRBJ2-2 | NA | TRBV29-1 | CSVREGFGTGELFF | TGCAGCGTCAGGGAAGGGTTTGGGACCGGGGAGCTGTTTTTT
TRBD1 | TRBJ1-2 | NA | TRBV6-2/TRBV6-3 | CASSYSRTGAPYGYTF | TGTGCCAGCAGTTACTCGAGGACAGGGGCCCCCTATGGCTACACCTTC
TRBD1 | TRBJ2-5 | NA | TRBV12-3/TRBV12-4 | CASRFPGEGAMGETQYF | TGTGCCAGCAGGTTCCCAGGAGAGGGGGCTATGGGAGAGACCCAGTACTTC
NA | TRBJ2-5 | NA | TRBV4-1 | CASSPYGGAETQYF | TGCGCCAGCAGCCCCTACGGGGGTGCAGAGACCCAGTACTTC
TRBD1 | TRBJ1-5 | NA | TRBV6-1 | CASSEDPGQGNQPQHF | TGTGCCAGCAGTGAGGATCCGGGACAGGGCAATCAGCCCCAGCATTTT
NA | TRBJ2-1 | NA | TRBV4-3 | CASSQEFGVNEQFF | TGCGCCAGCAGCCAAGAATTTGGGGTCAATGAGCAGTTCTTC
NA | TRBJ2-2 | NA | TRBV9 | CASSRAMNTGELFF | TGTGCCTCCTCCCGGGCCATGAACACCGGGGAGCTGTTTTTT
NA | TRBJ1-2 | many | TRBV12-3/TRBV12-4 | CASSLDRVVYGYTF | TGTGCCAGCAGTTTAGACAGGGTGGTCTATGGCTACACCTTC
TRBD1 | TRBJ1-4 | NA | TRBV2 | CASLGQGRELFF | TGTGCCAGCCTGGGACAGGGGAGAGAACTGTTTTTT
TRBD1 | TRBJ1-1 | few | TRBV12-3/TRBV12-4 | CASSPGDRGAFF | TGTGCCAGCAGTCCCGGGGACAGAGGAGCTTTCTTT
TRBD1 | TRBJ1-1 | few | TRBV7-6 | CASSLRERTGPNTEAFF | TGTGCCAGCAGCTTAAGGGAGAGGACAGGTCCGAACACTGAAGCTTTCTTT
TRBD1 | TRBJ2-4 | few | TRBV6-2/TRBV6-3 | CASSYPARDRPRTKNIQYF | TGTGCCAGCAGTTACCCGGCCCGGGACAGGCCACGGACCAAAAACATTCAGTACTTC
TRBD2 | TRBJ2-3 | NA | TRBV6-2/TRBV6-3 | CASSYSAGPRDTQYF | TGTGCCAGCAGTTACTCAGCGGGACCTAGGGATACGCAGTATTTT
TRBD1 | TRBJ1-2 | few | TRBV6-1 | CASSPTGDNYGYTF | TGTGCCAGCAGCCCTACAGGGGACAACTATGGCTACACCTTC
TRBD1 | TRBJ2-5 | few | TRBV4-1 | CASSPKGQGAWETQYF | TGCGCCAGCAGCCCAAAAGGGCAGGGGGCGTGGGAGACCCAGTACTTC
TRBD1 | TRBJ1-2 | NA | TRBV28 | CASSWTQGAVYGYTF | TGTGCCAGCAGTTGGACACAGGGGGCAGTCTATGGCTACACCTTC
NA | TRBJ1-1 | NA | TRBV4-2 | CASSQVAAEAFF | TGTGCCAGCAGCCAAGTCGCAGCCGAAGCTTTCTTT
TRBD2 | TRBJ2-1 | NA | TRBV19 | CASSTGGANYEQFF | TGTGCCAGTAGTACCGGGGGGGCCAATTATGAGCAGTTCTTC
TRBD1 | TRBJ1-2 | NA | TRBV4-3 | CASSQGSRQGRNYGYTF | TGCGCCAGCAGCCAAGGAAGTAGACAGGGGCGAAACTATGGCTACACCTTC
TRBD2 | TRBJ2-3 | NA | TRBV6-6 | CASSMTSLTDTQYF | TGTGCCAGCAGTATGACTAGCCTCACAGATACGCAGTATTTT
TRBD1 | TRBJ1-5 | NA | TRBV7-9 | CASGQGPNQPQHF | TGTGCCAGCGGACAGGGGCCGAATCAGCCCCAGCATTTT
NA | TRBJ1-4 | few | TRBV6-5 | CASSSRTEPTNEKLFF | TGTGCCAGCAGTTCACGGACAGAGCCAACTAATGAAAAACTGTTTTTT
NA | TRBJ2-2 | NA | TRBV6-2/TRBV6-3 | CASSSRGANTGELFF | TGTGCCAGCAGTTCTAGGGGCGCGAACACCGGGGAGCTGTTTTTT
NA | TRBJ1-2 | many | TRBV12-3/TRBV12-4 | CASSYHRVENYGYTF | TGTGCCAGCAGCTACCACAGGGTGGAGAACTATGGCTACACCTTC
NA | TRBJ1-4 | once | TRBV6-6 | CASSIRTDNEKLFF | TGTGCCAGCAGTATAAGGACAGATAATGAAAAACTGTTTTTT
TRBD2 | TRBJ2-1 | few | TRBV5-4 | CASSLVAGGRDEQFF | TGTGCCAGCAGCTTGGTAGCGGGGGGGCGTGATGAGCAGTTCTTC
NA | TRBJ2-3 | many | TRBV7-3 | CASSLAGRPDTQYF | TGTGCCAGCAGCTTAGCAGGGCGACCAGATACGCAGTATTTT
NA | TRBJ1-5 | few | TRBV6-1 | CASSAKQRHF | TGTGCCAGCAGTGCGAAGCAAAGGCATTTT
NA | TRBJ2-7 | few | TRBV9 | CASSPGGSGYYEQYF | TGTGCCAGCAGCCCCGGGGGTAGCGGATACTACGAGCAGTACTTC
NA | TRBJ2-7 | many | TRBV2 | CASSPLGAYEQYF | TGTGCCAGCAGTCCCCTGGGGGCCTACGAGCAGTACTTC
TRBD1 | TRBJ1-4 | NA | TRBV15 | CATGTGWKKLFF | TGTGCCACGGGGACAGGATGGAAAAAACTGTTTTTT
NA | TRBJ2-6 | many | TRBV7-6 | CASSLEGRDFSGANVLTF | TGTGCCAGCAGCTTAGAAGGGCGGGACTTCTCTGGGGCCAACGTCCTGACTTTC
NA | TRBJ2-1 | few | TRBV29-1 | CSVDLDSFSYNEQFF | TGCAGCGTTGACCTGGACAGCTTCTCCTACAATGAGCAGTTCTTC
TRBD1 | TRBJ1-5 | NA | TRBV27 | CASSLSGQGVSQPQHF | TGTGCCAGCAGTTTAAGTGGACAGGGTGTCAGTCAGCCCCAGCATTTT
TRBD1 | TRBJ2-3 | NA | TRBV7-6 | CASNEGASTDTQYF | TGTGCCAGCAACGAGGGGGCTAGCACAGATACGCAGTATTTT
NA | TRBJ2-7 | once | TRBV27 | CANSPSAGVRVYEQYF | TGTGCCAACAGTCCCTCGGCAGGCGTGAGGGTCTACGAGCAGTACTTC
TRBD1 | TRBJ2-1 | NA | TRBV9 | CASSMGQGNEQFF | TGTGCCAGCAGCATGGGACAGGGCAATGAGCAGTTCTTC
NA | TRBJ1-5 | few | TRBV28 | CASSLSGQGKRNQPQHF | TGTGCCAGCAGTTTATCTGGGCAGGGGAAACGCAATCAGCCCCAGCATTTT
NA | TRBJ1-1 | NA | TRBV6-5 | CASSYSGGYLTEAFF | TGTGCCAGCAGTTACTCGGGTGGGTACTTAACTGAAGCTTTCTTT
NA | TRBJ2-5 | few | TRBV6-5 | CASSYAAGPQETQYF | TGTGCCAGCAGTTACGCGGCGGGACCGCAAGAGACCCAGTACTTC
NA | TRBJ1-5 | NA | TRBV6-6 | CASSGPGPQHF | TGTGCCAGCAGTGGGCCGGGGCCCCAGCATTTT